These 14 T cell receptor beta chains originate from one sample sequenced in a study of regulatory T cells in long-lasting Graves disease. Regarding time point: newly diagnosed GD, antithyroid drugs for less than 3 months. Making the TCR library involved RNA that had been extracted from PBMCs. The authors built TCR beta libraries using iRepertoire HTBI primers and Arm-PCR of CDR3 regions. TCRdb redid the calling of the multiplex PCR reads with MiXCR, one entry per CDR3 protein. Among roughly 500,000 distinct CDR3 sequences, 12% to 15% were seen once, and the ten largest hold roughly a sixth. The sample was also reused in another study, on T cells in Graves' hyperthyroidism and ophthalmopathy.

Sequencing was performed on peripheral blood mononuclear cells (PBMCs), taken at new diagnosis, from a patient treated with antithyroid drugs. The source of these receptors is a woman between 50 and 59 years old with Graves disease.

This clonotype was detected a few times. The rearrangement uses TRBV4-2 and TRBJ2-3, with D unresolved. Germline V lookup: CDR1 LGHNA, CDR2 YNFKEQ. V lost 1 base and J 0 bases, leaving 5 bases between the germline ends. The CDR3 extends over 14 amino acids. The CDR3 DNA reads TGTGCCAGCAGCCAAGTGGGCAGCACAGATACGCAGTATTTT. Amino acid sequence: CASSQVGSTDTQYF.

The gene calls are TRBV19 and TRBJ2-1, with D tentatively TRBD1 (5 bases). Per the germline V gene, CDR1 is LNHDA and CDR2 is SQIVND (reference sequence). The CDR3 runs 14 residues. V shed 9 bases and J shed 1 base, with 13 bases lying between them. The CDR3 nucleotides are TGTGCCAGCCTCAGGGTTTATTCCTACAATGAGCAGTTCTTC. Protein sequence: CASLRVYSYNEQFF.

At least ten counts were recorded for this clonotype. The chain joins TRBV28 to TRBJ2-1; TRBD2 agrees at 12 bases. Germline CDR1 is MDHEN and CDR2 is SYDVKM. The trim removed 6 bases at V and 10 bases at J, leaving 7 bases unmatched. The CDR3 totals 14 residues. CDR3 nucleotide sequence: TGTGCCAGCAGCCGAGGGACTAGCGGGCCAGAGCAGTTCTTC. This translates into CASSRGTSGPEQFF.

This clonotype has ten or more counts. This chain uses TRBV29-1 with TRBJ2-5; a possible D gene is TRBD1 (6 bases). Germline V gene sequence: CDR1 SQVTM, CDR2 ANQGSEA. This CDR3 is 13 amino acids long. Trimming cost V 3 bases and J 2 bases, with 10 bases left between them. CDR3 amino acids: CSVEKRGQETQYF. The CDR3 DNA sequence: TGCAGCGTTGAGAAGAGGGGGCAAGAGACCCAGTACTTC. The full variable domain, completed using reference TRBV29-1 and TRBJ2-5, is SAVISQKPSRDICQRGTSLTIQCQVDSQVTMMFWYRQQPGQSLTLIATANQGSEATYESGFVIDKFPISRPNLTFSTLTVSNMSPEDSSIYLCSVEKRGQETQYFGPGTRLLVL.

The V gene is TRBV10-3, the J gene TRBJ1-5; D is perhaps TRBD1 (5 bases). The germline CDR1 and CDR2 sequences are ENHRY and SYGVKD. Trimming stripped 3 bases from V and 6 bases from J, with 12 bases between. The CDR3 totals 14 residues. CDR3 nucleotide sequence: TGTGCCATCAGTGATGGGCAGGGATTTCAGCCCCAGCATTTT. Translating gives CAISDGQGFQPQHF.

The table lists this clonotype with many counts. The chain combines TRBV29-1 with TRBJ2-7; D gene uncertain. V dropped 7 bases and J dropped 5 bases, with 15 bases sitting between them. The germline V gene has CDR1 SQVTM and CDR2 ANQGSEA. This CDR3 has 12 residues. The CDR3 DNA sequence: TGCAGCGCTAGGACGGTTGGAGACGAGCAGTACTTC. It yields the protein CSARTVGDEQYF.

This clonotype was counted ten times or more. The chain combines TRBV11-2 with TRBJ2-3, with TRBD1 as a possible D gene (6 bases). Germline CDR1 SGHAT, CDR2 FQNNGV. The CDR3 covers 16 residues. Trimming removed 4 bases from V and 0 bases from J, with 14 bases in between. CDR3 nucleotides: TGTGCCAGCAGCTCTCTAGGGGACACTAGCACAGATACGCAGTATTTT. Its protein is CASSSLGDTSTDTQYF.

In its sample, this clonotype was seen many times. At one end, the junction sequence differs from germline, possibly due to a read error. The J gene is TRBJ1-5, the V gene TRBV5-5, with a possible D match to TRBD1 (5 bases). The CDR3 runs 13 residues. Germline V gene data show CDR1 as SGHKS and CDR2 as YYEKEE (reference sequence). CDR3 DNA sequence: TGTGCCAGCAGTTTGGGGGGTTATCAGCCCCAGCATTTT. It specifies CASSLGGYQPQHF. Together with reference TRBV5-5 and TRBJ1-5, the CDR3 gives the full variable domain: DAGVTQSPTHLIKTRGQQVTLRCSPISGHKSVSWYQQVLGQGPQFIFQYYEKEERGRGNFPDRFSARQFPNYSSELNVNALLLGDSALYLCASSLGGYQPQHFGDGTRLSIL.

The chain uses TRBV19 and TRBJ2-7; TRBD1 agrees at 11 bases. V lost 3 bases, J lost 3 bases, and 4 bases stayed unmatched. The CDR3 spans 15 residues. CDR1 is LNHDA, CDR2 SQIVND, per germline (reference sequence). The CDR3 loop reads CASSMGTGGYYEQYF. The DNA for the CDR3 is TGTGCCAGTAGTATGGGGACAGGGGGTTACTACGAGCAGTACTTC.

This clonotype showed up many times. CDR3 protein: CATSRGGGTLNTEAFF. DNA for the CDR3: TGTGCCACCAGCAGAGGCGGGGGGACCCTGAACACTGAAGCTTTCTTT. V is TRBV15 and J is TRBJ1-1; tentatively, D is TRBD1 (5 bases). Germline lookup yields CDR1 LNHNV and CDR2 YYDKDF (reference sequence). V shed 1 base and J shed 0 bases, with 12 bases lying between them. This CDR3 has 16 residues.

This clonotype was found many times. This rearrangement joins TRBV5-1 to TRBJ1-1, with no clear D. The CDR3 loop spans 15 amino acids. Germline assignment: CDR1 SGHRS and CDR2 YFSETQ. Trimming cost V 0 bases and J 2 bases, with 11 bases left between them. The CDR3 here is CASSLGLTDNTEAFF. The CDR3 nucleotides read TGCGCCAGCAGCTTGGGACTGACCGACAACACTGAAGCTTTCTTT.

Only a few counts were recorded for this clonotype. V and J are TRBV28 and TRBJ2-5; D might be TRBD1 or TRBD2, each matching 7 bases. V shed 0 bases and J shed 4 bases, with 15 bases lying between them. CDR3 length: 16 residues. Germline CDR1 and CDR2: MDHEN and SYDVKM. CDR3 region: CASSLWGGDSGETQYF. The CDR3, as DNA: TGTGCCAGCAGTTTATGGGGGGGGGACAGCGGAGAGACCCAGTACTTC.

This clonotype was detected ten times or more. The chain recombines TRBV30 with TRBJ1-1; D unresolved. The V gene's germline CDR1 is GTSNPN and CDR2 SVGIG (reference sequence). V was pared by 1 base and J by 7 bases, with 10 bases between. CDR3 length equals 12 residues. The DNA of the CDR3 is TGTGCCTGGAGTGATGTCGGATTTGAAGCTTTCTTT. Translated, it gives CAWSDVGFEAFF. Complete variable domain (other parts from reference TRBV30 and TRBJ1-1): SQTIHQWPATLVQPVGSPLSLECTVEGTSNPNLYWYRQAAGRGLQLLFYSVGIGQISSEVPQNLSASRPQDRQFILSSKKLLLSDSGFYLCAWSDVGFEAFFGQGTRLTVV.

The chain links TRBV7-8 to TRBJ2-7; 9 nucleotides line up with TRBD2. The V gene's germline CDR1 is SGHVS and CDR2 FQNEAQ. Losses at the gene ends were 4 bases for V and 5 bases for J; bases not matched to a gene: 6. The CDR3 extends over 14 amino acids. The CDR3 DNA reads TGTGCCAGCAGCTCTCTAGCGGGAACTCACGAGCAGTACTTC. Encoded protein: CASSSLAGTHEQYF.